Listed below are T cell receptor beta chains from one sample, sequenced in a study of neurological immune-mediated disorders. TCRdb reprocessed the 5' RACE reads via MiXCR and lists one record per CDR3 protein. The sample has about 74,000 distinct CDR3 sequences; less than 5.5% are singletons. Sequenced sample: PBMCs. These receptors were taken from a man younger than 30 with multiple sclerosis. Each CDR3 is given with its conserved first and last residue. A D gene is named only where the DNA matches it firmly. The size field is filled for only some rows; it gives once, few, many or a size class.

j_gene: TRBJ2-2
v_gene: TRBV24-1
d_gene: TRBD1
abundance: many
CDR3aa: CATSGTGITGELFF
CDR3nt: TGTGCCACCTCCGGGACAGGGATCACCGGGGAGCTGTTTTTT

j_gene: TRBJ1-2
v_gene: TRBV12-3/TRBV12-4
d_gene: NA
abundance: many
CDR3aa: CASNGSPTYGYTF
CDR3nt: TGTGCCAGCAATGGGTCGCCCACCTATGGCTACACCTTC

j_gene: TRBJ2-7
v_gene: TRBV7-2
d_gene: NA
abundance: many
CDR3aa: CASSADTSYEQYF
CDR3nt: TGTGCCAGCAGCGCGGACACTTCCTACGAGCAGTACTTC

j_gene: TRBJ2-5
v_gene: TRBV3-1
d_gene: NA
abundance: many
CDR3aa: CASSQGQGRLSTQYF
CDR3nt: TGTGCCAGCAGCCAAGGCCAGGGCCGGCTAAGCACCCAGTACTTC

j_gene: TRBJ1-1
v_gene: TRBV7-9
d_gene: TRBD1
abundance: many
CDR3aa: CASSSRTGRAESPEAFF
CDR3nt: TGTGCCAGCAGCTCAAGGACAGGGCGTGCGGAAAGCCCTGAAGCTTTCTTT

j_gene: TRBJ1-5
v_gene: TRBV12-3/TRBV12-4
d_gene: NA
abundance: NA
CDR3aa: CASRLYSNQPQNF
CDR3nt: TGTGCCAGCAGGCTGTATAGCAATCAGCCCCAGAATTTT

j_gene: TRBJ2-7
v_gene: TRBV20-1
d_gene: TRBD1
abundance: NA
CDR3aa: CSASRRDRGHWNEQYF
CDR3nt: TGCAGTGCCTCCCGCCGGGACAGGGGGCATTGGAACGAGCAGTACTTC

j_gene: TRBJ1-1
v_gene: TRBV12-3/TRBV12-4
d_gene: NA
abundance: many
CDR3aa: CASSLALNTEAFF
CDR3nt: TGTGCCAGCAGTTTAGCCTTGAACACTGAAGCTTTCTTT

j_gene: TRBJ2-7
v_gene: TRBV20-1
d_gene: TRBD1
abundance: many
CDR3aa: CSARIGTGFYEQYF
CDR3nt: TGCAGTGCTAGAATTGGGACAGGGTTCTACGAGCAGTACTTC

j_gene: TRBJ2-5
v_gene: TRBV7-2
d_gene: TRBD2
abundance: NA
CDR3aa: CASSYQRGGGETQYF
CDR3nt: TGTGCCAGCAGCTACCAGCGGGGGGGCGGAGAGACCCAGTACTTC

j_gene: TRBJ1-6
v_gene: TRBV10-3
d_gene: NA
abundance: many
CDR3aa: CAISEGGDGNSPLHF
CDR3nt: TGTGCCATCAGTGAGGGTGGGGACGGCAATTCACCCCTCCACTTT

j_gene: TRBJ2-1
v_gene: TRBV10-3
d_gene: TRBD2
abundance: many
CDR3aa: CAISGGGLAAYNEQFF
CDR3nt: TGTGCCATCAGTGGGGGGGGACTAGCGGCTTACAATGAGCAGTTCTTC

j_gene: TRBJ2-7
v_gene: TRBV20-1
d_gene: NA
abundance: NA
CDR3aa: CSAKRWSYEQYF
CDR3nt: TGCAGTGCTAAACGCTGGTCGTACGAGCAGTACTTC

j_gene: TRBJ2-1
v_gene: TRBV19
d_gene: NA
abundance: many
CDR3aa: CASSPATINNEQFF
CDR3nt: TGTGCCAGTAGTCCCGCCACGATTAACAATGAGCAGTTCTTC

j_gene: TRBJ2-2
v_gene: TRBV7-9
d_gene: NA
abundance: many
CDR3aa: CASSGDSSNTGELFF
CDR3nt: TGTGCCAGCAGCGGCGACAGTTCGAACACCGGGGAGCTGTTTTTT

j_gene: TRBJ2-3
v_gene: TRBV20-1
d_gene: NA
abundance: many
CDR3aa: CSARGRSTDTQYF
CDR3nt: TGCAGTGCTAGAGGGAGGAGCACAGATACGCAGTATTTT

j_gene: TRBJ1-2
v_gene: TRBV3-1
d_gene: NA
abundance: many
CDR3aa: CASSHGRWRGYTF
CDR3nt: TGTGCCAGCAGCCATGGACGCTGGCGAGGCTACACCTTC

j_gene: TRBJ1-1
v_gene: TRBV7-9
d_gene: NA
abundance: many
CDR3aa: CASSLAGLDGVNTEAFF
CDR3nt: TGTGCCAGCAGCTTAGCCGGACTAGACGGCGTGAACACTGAAGCTTTCTTT

j_gene: TRBJ2-3
v_gene: TRBV20-1
d_gene: TRBD2
abundance: many
CDR3aa: CSAEREGGRDTQYF
CDR3nt: TGCAGTGCCGAGCGGGAGGGCGGGCGAGATACGCAGTATTTT

j_gene: TRBJ2-7
v_gene: TRBV7-2
d_gene: NA
abundance: many
CDR3aa: CASSFGPYEQYF
CDR3nt: TGTGCCAGCAGCTTTGGCCCCTACGAGCAGTACTTC

j_gene: TRBJ2-1
v_gene: TRBV12-3/TRBV12-4
d_gene: NA
abundance: many
CDR3aa: CASSFEGRDNEQFF
CDR3nt: TGTGCCAGCAGTTTTGAGGGAAGGGACAATGAGCAGTTCTTC

j_gene: TRBJ2-2
v_gene: TRBV6-5
d_gene: NA
abundance: NA
CDR3aa: CASSPDIDRTTNTGELFF
CDR3nt: TGTGCCAGCAGCCCGGATATAGACAGGACCACGAACACCGGGGAGCTGTTTTTT

j_gene: TRBJ2-2
v_gene: TRBV20-1
d_gene: TRBD2
abundance: many
CDR3aa: CSARLAGLTGELFF
CDR3nt: TGCAGTGCTAGACTAGCGGGACTCACCGGGGAGCTGTTTTTT

j_gene: TRBJ2-4
v_gene: TRBV20-1
d_gene: NA
abundance: many
CDR3aa: CSAQPWEENIQYF
CDR3nt: TGCAGTGCTCAGCCATGGGAAGAAAACATTCAGTACTTC